This T cell receptor (beta chain) was obtained from a study of blood T cells in healthy people across ages (dated by TCRdb to the mid-2010s). About the study as a whole: In model experiments, template switching captured about one uniquely barcoded TCR beta cDNA molecule for every two T cells. Age-related changes in TCR beta repertoire diversity were measured in the study by deep sequencing normalized with unique cDNA molecular identifiers. The donors were split into four age groups: young (average about 15 years), middle-aged (roughly 40), aged (62) and long-lived (under 90). To avoid experimental bias, donors of different ages were distributed randomly across sequencing lanes. Using the same blood draw, the study looked at two additional independent replicas of 1 million unique cDNA reads for two donors, one aged 18 to 30 and the other aged 80 or older. The paper as a whole reports these results and caveats: The percentage of naive T cells measured by flow cytometry correlated strongly with observed TCR beta diversity. Donor CMV infection status was unknown, potentially confounding age-related changes in expanded clonotypes. Total diversity estimates from one million sequenced T cells were considered lower bounds and underestimates. The long-lived group showed more naive CD4+ T cells, fewer expanded clones and increased TCR diversity than the aged group, suggesting age selection. Bulk unsorted PBMC profiling prevented conclusive comparison of naive and antigen-experienced compartments. As age increased, observed TCR beta diversity per million T cells dropped in a roughly linear way, and a significant reduction was already evident by age 40.

Library preparation was by 5' RACE. TCRdb names Illumina HiSeq 2500 as the instrument used. The second PCR ran for roughly 7 to 11 cycles and used a J-beta primer mix along with a sample-barcoded 5' primer. Each TCR beta cDNA molecule received a unique molecular identifier from a template-switch 5' adaptor carrying 12 random nucleotides. At least 3 million CDR3-containing paired-end reads were obtained from each sample. First-strand cDNA was synthesized from all RNA with the Mint cDNA synthesis kit, primed by a TRBC-specific oligonucleotide. All cDNA was treated with uracil-DNA glycosylase and then went through a first 18-cycle PCR with the universal primers M1SS and BC2_uni_R. The paper's processing steps were these. For normalization, 1 million high-quality reads, each with a distinct molecular identifier, were randomly selected from each sample. Instead of being binned into consensus sequences, reads that shared molecular identifiers were thrown out. MiTCR, set to a Q25 quality threshold and the strictest error-elimination algorithm, was used for CDR3 identification, clonotype clustering and error correction. A nonparametric unseen species model with Euler transformation was used to estimate a lower bound on total TCR beta diversity. The public reads were quality trimmed at Q25 with fastp and then assembled into clones with MiXCR by TCRdb, keeping productive beta chains. Identical CDR3 proteins give one entry, which carries the most common genes and DNA. TCRdb's processing, not the study's, gives the V and J calls here. The sample table shows 1,500,000 or so distinct CDR3 sequences, and about 45% are seen once. The ten largest account for about 4% of the sample.

With respect to this clonotype: It lacks a known antigen. There are no base qualities to consult, and no much larger clone falls within one base.

The approximately 39 donors, aged roughly 6 to 95 years, were systemically healthy Caucasian individuals from Russia. Ten milliliters of peripheral blood were drawn from each donor into EDTA-treated Vacutainer tubes. Ficoll-Paque density-gradient centrifugation was used to isolate PBMCs, with at least 6.5 million per sample. Trizol reagent was used to extract total RNA from PBMCs, with at least 5 micrograms per sample. The percentages of naive CD45RAhigh/CD27high T cells were determined by flow cytometry on a PBMC aliquot from every donor. The origin of this receptor is a young woman in good health. Sequenced input: blood.

The CDR3 amino acid sequence is: CAWSGQGDQPQHF. The bases read TGTGCCTGGAGTGGACAGGGGGATCAGCCCCAGCATTTT. The receptor chain draws on TRBV30 and TRBJ1-5; 9 central nucleotides agree with TRBD1. From the cysteine through the phenylalanine, the CDR3 covers 13 amino acids. Only the CDR3 DNA stays, 39 bases, in frame from base 1. For this chain, trimming is 1 base at the V end and 5 bases at the J end, and the number of junction bases without a gene match is 0. According to the germline V gene (reference sequence), CDR1 reads GTSNPN and CDR2 reads SVGIG. With all but the CDR3 taken from the reference TRBV30 and TRBJ1-5 genes, the full variable domain is: SQTIHQWPATLVQPVGSPLSLECTVEGTSNPNLYWYRQAAGRGLQLLFYSVGIGQISSEVPQNLSASRPQDRQFILSSKKLLLSDSGFYLCAWSGQGDQPQHFGDGTRLSIL.